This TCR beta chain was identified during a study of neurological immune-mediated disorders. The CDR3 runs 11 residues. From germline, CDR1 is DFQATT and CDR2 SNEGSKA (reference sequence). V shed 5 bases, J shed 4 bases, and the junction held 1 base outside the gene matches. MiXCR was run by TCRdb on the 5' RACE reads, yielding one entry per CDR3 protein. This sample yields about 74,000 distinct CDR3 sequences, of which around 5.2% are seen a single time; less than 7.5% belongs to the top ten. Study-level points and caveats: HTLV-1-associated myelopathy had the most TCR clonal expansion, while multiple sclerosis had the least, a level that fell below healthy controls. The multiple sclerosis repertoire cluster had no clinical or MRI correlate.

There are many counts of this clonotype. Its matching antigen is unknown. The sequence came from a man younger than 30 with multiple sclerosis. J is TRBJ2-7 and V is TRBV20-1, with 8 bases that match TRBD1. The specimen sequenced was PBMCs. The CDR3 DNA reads TGCAGTGCTGGACAGGGTTACGAGCAGTACTTC. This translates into CSAGQGYEQYF.